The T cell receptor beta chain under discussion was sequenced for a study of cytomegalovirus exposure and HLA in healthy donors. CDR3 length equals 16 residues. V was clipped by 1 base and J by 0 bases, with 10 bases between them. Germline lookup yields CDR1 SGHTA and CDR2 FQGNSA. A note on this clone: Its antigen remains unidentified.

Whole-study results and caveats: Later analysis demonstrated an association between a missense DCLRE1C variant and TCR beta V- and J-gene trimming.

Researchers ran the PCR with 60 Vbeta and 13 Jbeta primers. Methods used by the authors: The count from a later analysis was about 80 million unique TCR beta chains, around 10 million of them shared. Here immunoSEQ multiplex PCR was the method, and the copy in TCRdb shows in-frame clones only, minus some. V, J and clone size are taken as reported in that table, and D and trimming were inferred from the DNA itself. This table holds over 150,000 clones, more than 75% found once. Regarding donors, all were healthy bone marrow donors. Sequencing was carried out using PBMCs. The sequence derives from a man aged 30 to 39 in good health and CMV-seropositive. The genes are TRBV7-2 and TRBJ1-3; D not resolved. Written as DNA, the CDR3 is TGTGCCAGCAGCTTAGGACAACCCAGCTCTGGAAACACCATATATTTT. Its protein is CASSLGQPSSGNTIYF.